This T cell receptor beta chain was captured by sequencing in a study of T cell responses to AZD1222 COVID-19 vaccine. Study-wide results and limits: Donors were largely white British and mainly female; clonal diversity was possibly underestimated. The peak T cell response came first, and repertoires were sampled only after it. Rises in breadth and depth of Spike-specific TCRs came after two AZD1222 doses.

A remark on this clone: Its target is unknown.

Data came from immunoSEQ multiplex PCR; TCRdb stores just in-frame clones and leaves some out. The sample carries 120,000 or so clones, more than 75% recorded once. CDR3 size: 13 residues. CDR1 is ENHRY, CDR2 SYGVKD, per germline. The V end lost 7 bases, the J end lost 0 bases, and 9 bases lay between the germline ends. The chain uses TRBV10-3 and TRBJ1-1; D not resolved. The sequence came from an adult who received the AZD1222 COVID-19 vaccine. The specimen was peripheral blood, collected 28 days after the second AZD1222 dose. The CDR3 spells CAITFKVNTEAFF. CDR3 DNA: TGTGCCATCACCTTCAAAGTGAACACTGAAGCTTTCTTT.